Below, 22 T cell receptor beta chains from the same sample are listed, as sequenced in a study of brain T cells in children with intractable seizures. Sequencing was limited to surgery cases with top T cell transcript signatures in brain tissue. Generated by immunoSEQ multiplex PCR, the TCRdb table keeps only in-frame clones and is missing some. The sample has some 10,000 clones; roughly 65% are singletons. The input for sequencing was resected brain tissue, taken at surgery. All receptors derive from a girl aged 2-9 years with tuberous sclerosis and intractable seizures.

Only a few counts were recorded for this clone. The rearrangement links TRBV6-5 to TRBJ1-6; 8 nucleotides agree with TRBD1. Per the germline V gene, CDR1 is MNHEY and CDR2 is SVGAGI. The V and J ends lost 2 bases and 8 bases, in that order; junction bases with no gene match: 5. The CDR3 runs to 15 residues. For the CDR3, the DNA is TGTGCCAGCAGTTACACGACAGGGGAGGATTCACCCCTCCACTTT. The encoded protein is CASSYTTGEDSPLHF.

The chain couples TRBV28 to TRBJ2-2; possible D gene TRBD2, 6 bases. Between the trimmed V and J ends, which lost 3 bases and 3 bases, there was a span of 20 bases. Germline values: CDR1 MDHEN, CDR2 SYDVKM. The CDR3 totals 18 residues. The CDR3 DNA reads as TGTGCCAGCAGTTTTCCGGGGGACTCGATAGGGGACACCGGGGAGCTGTTTTTT. Translating gives CASSFPGDSIGDTGELFF.

This clone was recorded a few times. The chain has TRBV15 and TRBJ1-5, with D perhaps TRBD1 (6 bases). This CDR3 spans 17 amino acids. Trimming pared 0 bases from V and 0 bases from J, leaving 12 bases between. CDR1 and CDR2 from the germline V gene are LNHNV and YYDKDF (reference sequence). The CDR3 reads CATSREQGSVSNQPQHF. CDR3 bases: TGTGCCACCAGCAGAGAACAGGGTAGTGTTAGCAATCAGCCCCAGCATTTT. The full variable domain, rest sourced from reference TRBV15 and TRBJ1-5, is DAMVIQNPRYQVTQFGKPVTLSCSQTLNHNVMYWYQQKSSQAPKLLFHYYDKDFNNEADTPDNFQSRRPNTSFCFLDIRSPGLGDTAMYLCATSREQGSVSNQPQHFGDGTRLSIL.

V usage is TRBV10-3 and J usage is TRBJ2-3; D tentatively reads TRBD1 or TRBD2 (5 bases each). Looked up from germline, CDR1 is ENHRY and CDR2 is SYGVKD. This CDR3 comprises 11 residues. V shed 5 bases and J shed 8 bases, with 8 bases lying between them. The CDR3 reads CAISPGGTQYF. For the CDR3, the DNA is TGTGCCATCAGTCCTGGGGGTACGCAGTATTTT.

The chain joins TRBV9 to TRBJ1-3, with no clear D. The V and J ends lost 3 bases and 6 bases respectively, with 7 bases between them. Looked up from germline, CDR1 is SGDLS and CDR2 is YYNGEE. This CDR3 contains 12 residues. In nucleotides, the CDR3 is TGTGCCAGCAGCGAAACACTAAACACCATATATTTT. This codes for CASSETLNTIYF.

This chain joins TRBV5-1 and TRBJ1-3; unclear D gene. V was trimmed by 1 base and J by 0 bases, leaving 8 bases between them. CDR3 length equals 15 residues. Germline V gives CDR1 SGHRS, CDR2 YFSETQ. CDR3 in amino acids: CASSLWAASGNTIYF. The CDR3 coding sequence is TGCGCCAGCAGCTTGTGGGCCGCCTCTGGAAACACCATATATTTT.

The chain links TRBV9 to TRBJ2-5; D is uncertain. Germline CDR1 and CDR2: SGDLS and YYNGEE. V lost 1 base and J lost 4, with 14 bases in between. This CDR3 comprises 15 residues. The CDR3 bases are TGTGCCAGCAGCGTACGAGACGACCTACGAGAGACCCAGTACTTC. This translates into CASSVRDDLRETQYF.

The sample holds a few counts of this clone. The chain has TRBV27 and TRBJ1-2; D not resolved. Germline V gene sequence: CDR1 MNHEY, CDR2 SMNVEV (reference sequence). Trimming took 3 bases from V and 0 from J, leaving 8 bases between them. The CDR3 contains 14 residues. The CDR3 spells CASSFRAANYGYTF. The CDR3 region has the DNA TGTGCCAGCAGTTTTAGGGCAGCTAACTATGGCTACACCTTC.

The chain combines TRBV18 with TRBJ1-1, with D perhaps matching TRBD1 (6 bases). The CDR3 covers 13 residues. The germline V gene has CDR1 KGHSH and CDR2 LQKENI. V was cut by 5 bases and J by 9 bases, with 16 bases left in between. The CDR3 reads CASSIEGQGKAFF. The CDR3 nucleotides are TGTGCCAGCTCAATCGAAGGGCAGGGGAAAGCTTTCTTT.

V usage is TRBV5-1 and J usage is TRBJ1-2; TRBD1 agrees at 8 bases. V lost 2 bases, J lost 6 bases, and 6 bases stayed unmatched. Germline values: CDR1 SGHRS, CDR2 YFSETQ. This CDR3 comprises 14 residues. CDR3 region: CASSFQGALNGYTF. CDR3 DNA: TGCGCCAGCAGCTTCCAGGGGGCGCTGAATGGCTACACCTTC.

This chain links TRBV7-8 with TRBJ2-1, with 7 bases aligning to TRBD2. The V and J ends lost 3 bases and 2 bases, in that order; junction bases with no gene match: 7. The CDR3 spans 16 residues. Per the germline V gene, CDR1 is SGHVS and CDR2 is FQNEAQ. The CDR3 loop is CASSFRVAGAYNEQFF. The CDR3 bases are TGTGCCAGCAGCTTTAGAGTGGCGGGGGCCTACAATGAGCAGTTCTTC.

The chain combines TRBV7-2 with TRBJ2-6; D gene unclear. Per the germline V gene, CDR1 is SGHTA and CDR2 is FQGNSA. The V end lost 6 bases, the J end lost 1 base, and 7 bases lay between the germline ends. This CDR3 comprises 14 residues. CDR3 sequence: CASSFFSGANVLTF. In DNA, the CDR3 is TGTGCCAGCAGTTTTTTTTCTGGGGCCAACGTCCTGACTTTC.

The CDR3 bases are TGCGCCAGCAGCTTGGAAGGGTTTAGCACAGATACGCAGTATTTT. This sequence encodes CASSLEGFSTDTQYF. The J gene is TRBJ2-3, the V gene TRBV5-1; D gene unclear. Germline V gives CDR1 SGHRS, CDR2 YFSETQ. Between the trimmed V and J ends, which lost 0 bases and 0 bases, there was a span of 8 bases. The CDR3 is 15 residues long. Using reference TRBV5-1 and TRBJ2-3 for the parts outside the CDR3, the full variable domain is KAGVTQTPRYLIKTRGQQVTLSCSPISGHRSVSWYQQTPGQGLQFLFEYFSETQRNKGNFPGRFSGRQFSNSRSEMNVSTLELGDSALYLCASSLEGFSTDTQYFGPGTRLTVL.

The V and J genes are TRBV6-5 and TRBJ2-2; 7 nucleotides agree with TRBD2. V shed 5 bases and J 6 bases; nucleotides not matched to a gene: 6. The CDR3 runs 14 residues. Germline CDR1 MNHEY, CDR2 SVGAGI. The CDR3 sequence: CASSPLGGAGELFF. The CDR3 DNA reads TGTGCCAGCAGTCCCCTGGGGGGGGCCGGGGAGCTGTTTTTT.

V usage is TRBV6-5 and J usage is TRBJ2-1; 7 bases are a match to TRBD1. Germline CDR1 reads MNHEY; CDR2 reads SVGAGI. Germline trimming cut 9 bases from V and 6 bases from J; bases unmatched to any gene: 8. The CDR3 is 13 residues long. The CDR3 DNA follows: TGTGCCAGGACAGGGTATCCCTTCAATGAGCAGTTCTTC. Translation: CARTGYPFNEQFF.

The gene calls are TRBV7-3 and TRBJ2-2; 7 nucleotides agree with TRBD1. CDR1 is SGHTA and CDR2 is FQGTGA in the germline V gene. V gave up 1 base and J gave up 4 bases; unmatched junction bases: 3. The CDR3 runs 15 residues. CDR3 amino acids: CASSLIPGGTGELFF. DNA of the CDR3: TGTGCCAGCAGCTTAATCCCAGGGGGCACCGGGGAGCTGTTTTTT.

This clone was detected only once. The chain links TRBV6-1 to TRBJ1-1; maybe TRBD1 (5 bases). V lost 2 bases and J lost 0, with 13 bases in between. The CDR3 totals 16 residues. From germline, CDR1 is MNHNS and CDR2 SASEGT. Here the CDR3 DNA reads TGTGCCAGCAGTGAATATAGTCAGGGTATGAACACTGAAGCTTTCTTT. The encoded protein is CASSEYSQGMNTEAFF.

The chain joins TRBV7-2 to TRBJ2-1; 9 bases agree with TRBD2. The J segment lost 9 bases and the V segment lost 3 bases, leaving 6 bases of the junction unmatched. This CDR3 is built from 14 residues. CDR1 SGHTA and CDR2 FQGNSA come from the germline V gene. The CDR3 sequence: CASSFGGGATEQFF. Written as DNA, the CDR3 is TGTGCCAGCAGCTTCGGCGGGGGGGCCACTGAGCAGTTCTTC.

This clone has a handful of counts. DNA for the CDR3: TGCGCCAGCAGCTCAGGTCCTGGAAACACCATATATTTT. Translated: CASSSGPGNTIYF. The chain uses TRBV5-1 and TRBJ1-3; D is uncertain. CDR1 is SGHRS and CDR2 is YFSETQ in the germline V gene. This CDR3 is 13 amino acids long. Trimming stripped 3 bases from V and 2 bases from J, with 6 bases between.

The chain has TRBV29-1 and TRBJ1-1, with 8 bases aligning to TRBD1. This CDR3 has 14 amino acids. CDR1 is SQVTM and CDR2 is ANQGSEA in the germline V gene. The V segment lost 4 bases and the J segment 3 bases; nucleotides outside the gene matches: 7. The CDR3, as DNA: TGCAGCGTTGTCAGGGACAGGAGTTACACTGAAGCTTTCTTT. The encoded protein is CSVVRDRSYTEAFF.

This clone was counted only a few times. The CDR3 bases are TGTGCCTGGAGCACGGACACTATAGCCGCAGATACGCAGTATTTT. Its protein is CAWSTDTIAADTQYF. This chain joins TRBV30 and TRBJ2-3, with a weak D call TRBD1 (5 bases). CDR3 length: 15 residues. Trimming took off 3 bases at V and 4 bases at J, with 17 bases between the two ends. Per germline, CDR1 GTSNPN and CDR2 SVGIG (reference sequence).

The chain joins TRBV10-2 to TRBJ2-1; D is perhaps TRBD2 (6 bases). This CDR3 region has 15 residues. With 6 bases removed from V and 0 bases from J, the gap between germline ends came to 12 bases. CDR1 is WSHSY and CDR2 is SAAADI in the germline V gene. CDR3 DNA sequence: TGCGCCAGCAGAATCGGGGGTACCTCCTACAATGAGCAGTTCTTC. Encoded protein: CASRIGGTSYNEQFF.